This T cell receptor beta chain derives from a study of beta chain features in type 1 diabetes. General study points: VDJ junctions from patients with type 1 diabetes contained fewer insertions and more deletions. Among patients with Type 1 diabetes, TCRB CDR3s were moderately but significantly shorter in every one of the four CD4+ subsets.

Comments on this clone: Its antigen is undetermined.

In total, each donor contributed a single heparinised blood draw that averaged around 0.12 L. CD4+ naive, central memory, regulatory and stem cell-like memory subsets were isolated by sorting on CD45RO/CCR7/CD25/CD127/CD95/CD27. The CDR3 has 15 amino acids. The germline V gene has CDR1 MNHNS and CDR2 SASEGT. Trimming removed 4 bases at V and 9 bases at J, with 19 bases between. Expressed TCRB transcripts got sequenced, as all isolated RNA was reverse transcribed. Assay used: immunoSEQ multiplex PCR; TCRdb lists only in-frame clones, some missing. The sample has about 150,000 clones; less than 9.5% are singletons.

The receptor was isolated from a man aged 18 to 30 in good health. Source material: central memory CD4+ T cells from blood. This chain links TRBV6-1 with TRBJ1-5; TRBD1 might be the D (5 bases). Here the CDR3 DNA reads TGTGCCAGCAGTGCCGAGCCCGACAGTTATCGGCCCCAGCATTTT. It yields the protein CASSAEPDSYRPQHF.